The sequence of this TCR beta chain was determined in a study of T cell repertoires in cytomegalovirus infection. Study as a whole: In public TCR beta signatures, there were indications of both CMV infection and matching HLA type.

In TCRdb, the reads were re-called with MiXCR into one record per CDR3 protein. The data show under 300,000 distinct CDR3 sequences, 20% to 25% seen once. General study findings and limits: Cumulative public TCR beta family frequency identified carriers of CMV plus the relevant HLA. The response measured ex vivo was dominated by TCR beta clonotypes (HLA-C-restricted and CMV-specific).

About this clonotype: What it binds is not known.

J gave up 6 bases and V 6 bases, and 8 bases lay outside the gene matches. Germline CDR1 reads DFQATT; CDR2 reads SNEGSKA (reference sequence). This CDR3 spans 13 amino acids. V is TRBV20-1 and J is TRBJ2-7; 10 bases are a match to TRBD2. Here the sequenced sample was cultured PBMCs, taken from culture after CMV antigen stimulation. The sequence came from a human donor in good health (CMV status not recorded). Some clones in this sample may be carry-over from other donors' samples. The CDR3 DNA follows: TGCAGTGCCCCTATCCTAGCGGGAGCCGAGCAGTACTTC. As protein: CSAPILAGAEQYF.